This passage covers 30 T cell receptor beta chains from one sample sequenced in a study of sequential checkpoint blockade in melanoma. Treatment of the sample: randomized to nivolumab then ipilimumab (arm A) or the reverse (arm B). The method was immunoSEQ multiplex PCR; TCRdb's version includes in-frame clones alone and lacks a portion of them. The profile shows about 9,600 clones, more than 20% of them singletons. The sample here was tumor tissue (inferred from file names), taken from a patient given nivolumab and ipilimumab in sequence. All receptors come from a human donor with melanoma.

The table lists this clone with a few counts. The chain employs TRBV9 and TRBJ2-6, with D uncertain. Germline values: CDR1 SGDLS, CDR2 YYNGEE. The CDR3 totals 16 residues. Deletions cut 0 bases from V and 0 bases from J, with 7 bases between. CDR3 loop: CASSVEYSSGANVLTF. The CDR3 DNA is TGTGCCAGCAGCGTAGAGTACAGCTCTGGGGCCAACGTCCTGACTTTC.

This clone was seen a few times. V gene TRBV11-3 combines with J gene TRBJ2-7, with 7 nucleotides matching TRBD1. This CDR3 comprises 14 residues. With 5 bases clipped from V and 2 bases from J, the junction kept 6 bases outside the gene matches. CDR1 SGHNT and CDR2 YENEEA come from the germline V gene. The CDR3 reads CASSHRDRPYEQYF. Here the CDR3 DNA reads TGTGCCAGCAGCCACCGGGACAGACCCTACGAGCAGTACTTC.

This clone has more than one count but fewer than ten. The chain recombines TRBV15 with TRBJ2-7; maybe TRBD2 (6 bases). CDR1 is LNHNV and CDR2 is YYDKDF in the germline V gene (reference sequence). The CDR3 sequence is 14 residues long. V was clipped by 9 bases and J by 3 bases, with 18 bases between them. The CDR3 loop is CATTLRGGGYEQYF. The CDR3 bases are TGTGCCACGACACTCCGGGGAGGCGGCTACGAGCAGTACTTC.

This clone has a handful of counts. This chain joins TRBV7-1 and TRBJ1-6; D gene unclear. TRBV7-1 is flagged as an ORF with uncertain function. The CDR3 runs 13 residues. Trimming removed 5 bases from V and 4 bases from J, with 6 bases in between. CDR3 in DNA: TGTGCCAGCAGCCACAATTATAATTCACCCCTCCACTTT. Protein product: CASSHNYNSPLHF.

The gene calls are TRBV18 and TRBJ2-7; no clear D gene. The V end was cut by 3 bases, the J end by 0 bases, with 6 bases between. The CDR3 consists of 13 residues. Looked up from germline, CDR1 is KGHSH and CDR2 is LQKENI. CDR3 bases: TGTGCCAGCTCACCTGACGACTCCTACGAGCAGTACTTC. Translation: CASSPDDSYEQYF.

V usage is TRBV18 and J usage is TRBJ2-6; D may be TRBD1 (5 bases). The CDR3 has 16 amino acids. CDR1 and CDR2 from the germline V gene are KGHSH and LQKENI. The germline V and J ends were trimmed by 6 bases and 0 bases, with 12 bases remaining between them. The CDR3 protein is CASSPRQSSGANVLTF. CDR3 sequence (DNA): TGTGCCAGCTCCCCTAGACAGAGCTCTGGGGCCAACGTCCTGACTTTC.

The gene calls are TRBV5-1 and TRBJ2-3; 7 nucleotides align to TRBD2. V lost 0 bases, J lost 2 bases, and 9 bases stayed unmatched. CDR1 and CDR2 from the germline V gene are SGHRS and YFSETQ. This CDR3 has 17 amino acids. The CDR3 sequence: CASSLGLAAGNTDTQYF. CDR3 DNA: TGCGCCAGCAGCTTGGGTCTAGCGGCTGGAAACACAGATACGCAGTATTTT.

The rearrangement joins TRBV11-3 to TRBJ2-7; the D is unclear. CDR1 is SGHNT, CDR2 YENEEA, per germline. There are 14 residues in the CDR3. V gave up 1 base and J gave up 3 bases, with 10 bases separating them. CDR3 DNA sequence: TGTGCCAGCAGCTTAGGCCTAGGGAACTACGAGCAGTACTTC. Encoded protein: CASSLGLGNYEQYF.

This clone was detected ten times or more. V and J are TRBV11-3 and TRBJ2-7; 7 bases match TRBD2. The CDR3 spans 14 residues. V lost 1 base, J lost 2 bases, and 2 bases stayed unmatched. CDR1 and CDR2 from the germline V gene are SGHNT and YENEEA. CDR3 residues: CASSLGGRTYEQYF. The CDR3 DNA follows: TGTGCCAGCAGCTTAGGCGGGAGAACCTACGAGCAGTACTTC.

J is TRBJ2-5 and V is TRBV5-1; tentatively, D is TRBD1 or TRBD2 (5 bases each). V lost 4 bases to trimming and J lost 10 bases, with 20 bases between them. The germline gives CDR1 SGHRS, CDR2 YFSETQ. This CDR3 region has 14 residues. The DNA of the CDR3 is TGCGCCAGCAGCACCAGCCGGGACGGATCCATCCAGTACTTC. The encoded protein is CASSTSRDGSIQYF.

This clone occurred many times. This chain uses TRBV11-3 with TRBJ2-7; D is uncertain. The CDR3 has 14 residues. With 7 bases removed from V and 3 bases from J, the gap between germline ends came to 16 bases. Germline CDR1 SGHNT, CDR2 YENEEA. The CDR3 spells CASTMSGKIYEQYF. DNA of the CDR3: TGTGCCAGCACCATGTCGGGCAAAATCTACGAGCAGTACTTC.

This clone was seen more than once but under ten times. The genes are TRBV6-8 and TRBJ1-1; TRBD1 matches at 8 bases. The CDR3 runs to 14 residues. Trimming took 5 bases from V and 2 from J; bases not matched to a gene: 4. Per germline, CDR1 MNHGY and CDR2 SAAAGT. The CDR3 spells CASSTGQGNTEAFF. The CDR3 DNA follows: TGTGCCAGCAGTACCGGACAGGGAAACACTGAAGCTTTCTTT.

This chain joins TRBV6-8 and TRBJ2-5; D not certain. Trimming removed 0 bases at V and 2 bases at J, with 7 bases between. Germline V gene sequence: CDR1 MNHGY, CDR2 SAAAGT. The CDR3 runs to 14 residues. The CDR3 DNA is TGTGCCAGCAGTTACTCGGGCGGACAAGAGACCCAGTACTTC. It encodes CASSYSGGQETQYF.

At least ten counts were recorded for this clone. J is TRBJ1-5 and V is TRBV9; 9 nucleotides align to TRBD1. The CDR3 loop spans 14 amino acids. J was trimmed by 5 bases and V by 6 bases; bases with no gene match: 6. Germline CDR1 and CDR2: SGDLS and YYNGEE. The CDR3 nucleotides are TGTGCCAGCACTCGGACAGGGGAGTATCAGCCCCAGCATTTT. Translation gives CASTRTGEYQPQHF.

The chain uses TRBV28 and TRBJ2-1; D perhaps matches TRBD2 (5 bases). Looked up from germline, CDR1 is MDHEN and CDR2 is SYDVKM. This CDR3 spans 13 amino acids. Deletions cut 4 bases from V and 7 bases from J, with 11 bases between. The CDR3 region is CASSSPWRNEQFF. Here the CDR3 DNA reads TGTGCCAGCAGTTCGCCTTGGAGGAATGAGCAGTTCTTC.

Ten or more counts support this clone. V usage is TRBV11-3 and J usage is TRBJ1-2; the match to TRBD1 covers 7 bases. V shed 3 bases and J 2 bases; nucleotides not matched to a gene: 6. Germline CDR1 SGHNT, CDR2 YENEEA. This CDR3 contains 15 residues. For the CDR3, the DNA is TGTGCCAGCAGCTTGGGACAGCGGGGGAACTATGGCTACACCTTC. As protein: CASSLGQRGNYGYTF. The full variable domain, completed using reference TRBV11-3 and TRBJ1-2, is EAGVVQSPRYKIIEKKQPVAFWCNPISGHNTLYWYLQNLGQGPELLIRYENEEAVDDSQLPKDRFSAERLKGVDSTLKIQPAELGDSAVYLCASSLGQRGNYGYTFGSGTRLTVV.

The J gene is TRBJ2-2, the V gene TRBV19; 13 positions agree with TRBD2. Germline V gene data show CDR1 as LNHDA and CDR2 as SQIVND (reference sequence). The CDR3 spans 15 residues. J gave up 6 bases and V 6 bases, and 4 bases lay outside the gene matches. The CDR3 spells CASRLAGGPAGELFF. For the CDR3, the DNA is TGTGCCAGTAGACTAGCGGGAGGGCCGGCCGGGGAGCTGTTTTTT.

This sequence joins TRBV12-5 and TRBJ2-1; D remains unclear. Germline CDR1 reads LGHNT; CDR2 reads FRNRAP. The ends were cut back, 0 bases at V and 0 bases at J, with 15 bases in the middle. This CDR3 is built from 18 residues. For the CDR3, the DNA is TGTGCTAGTGGTTTGGTACCGGATGGAGCCTACTCCTACAATGAGCAGTTCTTC. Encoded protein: CASGLVPDGAYSYNEQFF. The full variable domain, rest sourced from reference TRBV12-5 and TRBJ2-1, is DARVTQTPRHKVTEMGQEVTMRCQPILGHNTVFWYRQTMMQGLELLAYFRNRAPLDDSGMPKDRFSAEMPDATLATLKIQPSEPRDSAVYFCASGLVPDGAYSYNEQFFGPGTRLTVL.

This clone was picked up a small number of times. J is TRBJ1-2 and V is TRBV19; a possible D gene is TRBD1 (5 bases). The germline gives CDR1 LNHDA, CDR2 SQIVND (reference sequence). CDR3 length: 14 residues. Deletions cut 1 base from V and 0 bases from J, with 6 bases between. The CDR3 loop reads CASSIGGTNYGYTF. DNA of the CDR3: TGTGCCAGTAGTATAGGGGGGACTAACTATGGCTACACCTTC.

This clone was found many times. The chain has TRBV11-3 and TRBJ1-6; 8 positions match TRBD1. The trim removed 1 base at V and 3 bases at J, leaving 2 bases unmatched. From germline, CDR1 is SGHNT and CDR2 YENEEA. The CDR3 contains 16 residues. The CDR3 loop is CASSLGQGFYNSPLHF. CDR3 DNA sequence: TGTGCCAGCAGCTTAGGACAGGGGTTCTATAATTCACCCCTCCACTTT.

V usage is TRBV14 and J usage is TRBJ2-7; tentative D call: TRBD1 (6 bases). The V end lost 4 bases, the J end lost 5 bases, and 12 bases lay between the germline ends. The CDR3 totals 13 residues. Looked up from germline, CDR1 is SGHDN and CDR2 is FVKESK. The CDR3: CASSRTGTNEQYF. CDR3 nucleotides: TGTGCCAGCAGCCGTACAGGGACCAACGAGCAGTACTTC.

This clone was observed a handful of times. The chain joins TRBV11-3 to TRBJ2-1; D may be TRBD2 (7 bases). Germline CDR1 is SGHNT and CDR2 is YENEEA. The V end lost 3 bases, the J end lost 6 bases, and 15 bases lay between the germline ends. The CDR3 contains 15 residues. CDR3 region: CASSLGAGAPNEQFF. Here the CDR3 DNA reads TGTGCCAGCAGCTTGGGGGCGGGAGCCCCCAATGAGCAGTTCTTC.

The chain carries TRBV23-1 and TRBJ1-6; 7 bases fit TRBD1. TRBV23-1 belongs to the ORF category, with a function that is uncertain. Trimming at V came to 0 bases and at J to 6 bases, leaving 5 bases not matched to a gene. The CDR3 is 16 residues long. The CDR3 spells CASSQSKTGCNSPLHF. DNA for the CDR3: TGCGCCAGCAGTCAATCGAAGACAGGGTGTAATTCACCCCTCCACTTT.

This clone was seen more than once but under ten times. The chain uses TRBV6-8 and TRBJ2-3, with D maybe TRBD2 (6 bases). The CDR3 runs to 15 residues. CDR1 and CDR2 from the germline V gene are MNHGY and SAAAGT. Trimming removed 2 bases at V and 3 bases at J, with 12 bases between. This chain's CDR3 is CASSYELAATDTQYF. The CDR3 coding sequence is TGTGCCAGCAGTTACGAACTAGCAGCTACAGATACGCAGTATTTT.

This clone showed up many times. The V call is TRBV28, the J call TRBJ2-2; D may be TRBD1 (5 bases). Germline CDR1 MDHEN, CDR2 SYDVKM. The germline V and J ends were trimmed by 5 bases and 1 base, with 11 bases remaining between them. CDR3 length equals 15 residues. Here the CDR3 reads CASSPTDMNTGELFF. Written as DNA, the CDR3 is TGTGCCAGCAGTCCTACGGACATGAACACCGGGGAGCTGTTTTTT.

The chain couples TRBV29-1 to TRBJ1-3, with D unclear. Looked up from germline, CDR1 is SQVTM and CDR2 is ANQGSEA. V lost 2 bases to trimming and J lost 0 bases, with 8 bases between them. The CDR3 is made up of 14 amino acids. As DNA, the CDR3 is TGCAGCGTTGAACGGGGTTACTCTGGAAACACCATATATTTT. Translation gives CSVERGYSGNTIYF.

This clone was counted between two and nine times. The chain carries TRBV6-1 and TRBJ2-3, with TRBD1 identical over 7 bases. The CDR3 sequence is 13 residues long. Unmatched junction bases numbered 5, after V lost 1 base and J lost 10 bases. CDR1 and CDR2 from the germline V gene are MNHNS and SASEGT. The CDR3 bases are TGTGCCAGCAGTGAAGAATCCGGGACAGCGCAGTATTTT. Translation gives CASSEESGTAQYF.

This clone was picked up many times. The DNA of the CDR3 is TGTGCCAGCAGCCCTAGGGGCGGGGGTACTTACAATGAGCAGTTCTTC. Amino acid sequence: CASSPRGGGTYNEQFF. The rearrangement links TRBV9 to TRBJ2-1, with 7 bases that match TRBD2. J lost 4 bases, V lost 4 bases, and 11 bases had no gene match. The CDR3 spans 16 residues. Germline CDR1 reads SGDLS; CDR2 reads YYNGEE.

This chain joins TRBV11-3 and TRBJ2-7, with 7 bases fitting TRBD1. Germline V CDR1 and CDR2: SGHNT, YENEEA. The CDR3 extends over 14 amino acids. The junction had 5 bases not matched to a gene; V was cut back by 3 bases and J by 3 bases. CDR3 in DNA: TGTGCCAGCAGCTTGGGACAGCCTTACTACGAGCAGTACTTC. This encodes CASSLGQPYYEQYF.

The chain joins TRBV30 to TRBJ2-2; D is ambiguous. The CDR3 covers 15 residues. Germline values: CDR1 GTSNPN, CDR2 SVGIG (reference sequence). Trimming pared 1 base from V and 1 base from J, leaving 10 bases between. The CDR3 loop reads CAWSAAGMNTGELFF. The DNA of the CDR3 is TGTGCCTGGAGTGCGGCTGGGATGAACACCGGGGAGCTGTTTTTT.